This note documents a single T cell receptor (beta chain) sequence. The data originate from a study of metastatic and nonmetastatic thyroid tumors. Study summary: Repertoire comparison spanned blood and tumor or nodule tissue of malignant and benign thyroid patients.

V shed 5 bases and J 3 bases; nucleotides not matched to a gene: 5. The CDR3 is made up of 15 amino acids. The germline gives CDR1 MRHNA, CDR2 SNTAGT. Patients were all untreated before their thyroid surgery. Original analysis: CDR3 was compared across clinicopathological groups, and the resulting differences were used to build a distant-metastasis classifier for papillary thyroid cancer. With MiXCR, TCRdb called clones anew from the PCR reads. TCRdb, rather than the study authors, made the V and J calls. The data hold some 23,000 clones, with 20% to 25% observed a single time. The sequence derives from a female donor with papillary thyroid cancer or a benign thyroid nodule (not recorded which). Some clones in this sample may be carry-over from other donors' samples. The sequenced material came from tumor tissue. The chain couples TRBV6-4 to TRBJ2-7, with 12 positions matching TRBD2. For the CDR3, the DNA is TGTGCCAGCAGTCACAGACTAGCGGGAGTCTACGAGCAGTACTTC. Translation: CASSHRLAGVYEQYF.